The 24 T cell receptor beta chains in this list originate from one sample, sequenced in a study of CD8 T cells in Susac syndrome. RNA was extracted with the RNeasy kit, and a quantity of roughly 0.5 to 1 ug was reverse transcribed using random hexamers. MiXCR, applied by TCRdb to the immunoSEQ multiplex PCR reads, yields one record per CDR3 protein. The data contain about 80,000 distinct CDR3 sequences, just under 95% of them seen just once; the ten biggest clones take up about 0.3%. The sequenced sample was CD8+ T cells from PBMCs. These receptors were obtained from a human donor in good health.

The chain combines TRBV4-1 with TRBJ1-2; TRBD1 is a possible D gene (5 bases). Germline values: CDR1 MGHRA, CDR2 YSYEKL. The V end lost 7 bases, the J end lost 0 bases, and 18 bases lay between the germline ends. CDR3 size: 16 residues. CDR3: CASTSPGQEANYGYTF. The CDR3 region has the DNA TGCGCCAGCACCTCGCCGGGGCAGGAAGCTAACTATGGCTACACCTTC.

The rearrangement links TRBV5-6 to TRBJ2-7; D is possibly TRBD1 or TRBD2 (5 bases each). The CDR3 spans 15 residues. Germline-derived CDR1 and CDR2 are SGHDT and YYEEEE. Trimming pared 4 bases from V and 2 bases from J, leaving 16 bases between. The CDR3 nucleotides read TGTGCCAGCAGCCTCCGGGACGGCGGAGCCTACGAGCAGTACTTC. Translation: CASSLRDGGAYEQYF. Combining the CDR3 with reference TRBV5-6 and TRBJ2-7 gives the whole variable domain DAGVTQSPTHLIKTRGQQVTLRCSPKSGHDTVSWYQQALGQGPQFIFQYYEEEERQRGNFPDRFSGHQFPNYSSELNVNALLLGDSALYLCASSLRDGGAYEQYFGPGTRLTVT.

The chain uses TRBV7-9 and TRBJ2-5; D is uncertain. CDR3 length equals 17 residues. Germline CDR1 and CDR2: SEHNR and FQNEAQ (reference sequence). The ends were cut back, 3 bases at V and 2 bases at J, with 19 bases in the middle. Here the CDR3 DNA reads TGTGCCAGCAGCTTTGTCCCCGGCACGTCGGTACAAGAGACCCAGTACTTC. This encodes CASSFVPGTSVQETQYF. The variable domain in full, completed from reference TRBV7-9 and TRBJ2-5, reads DTGVSQNPRHKITKRGQNVTFRCDPISEHNRLYWYRQTLGQGPEFLTYFQNEAQLEKSRLLSDRFSAERPKGSFSTLEIQRTEQGDSAMYLCASSFVPGTSVQETQYFGPGTRLLVL.

The rearrangement uses TRBV7-2 and TRBJ2-7, with D perhaps matching TRBD1 or TRBD2 (5 bases each). V lost 1 base to trimming and J lost 5 bases, with 15 bases between them. CDR1 and CDR2 (germline): SGHTA, FQGNSA. This CDR3 comprises 15 residues. This chain's CDR3 is CASSLETASGHEQYV. Written as DNA, the CDR3 is TGTGCCAGCAGCTTAGAAACAGCCTCGGGGCACGAGCAGTACGTC.

This clonotype has more than one count but fewer than ten. The chain couples TRBV2 to TRBJ2-7; D possibly corresponds to TRBD1 (6 bases). Germline-derived CDR1 and CDR2 are SNHLY and FYNNEI. The V end was cut by 8 bases, the J end by 3 bases, with 14 bases between. The CDR3 runs to 13 residues. CDR3 sequence reads: CASVPGVRYEQYV. The CDR3 nucleotides read TGTGCCAGCGTGCCAGGGGTTCGCTACGAGCAGTACGTC.

For the CDR3, the DNA is TGTGCCAGCAGCCAAGATGCCAGGTCCCGCGGCTATGGCTACACCTTC. Translating it yields CASSQDARSRGYGYTF. V gene TRBV4-2 combines with J gene TRBJ1-2; D is uncertain. This CDR3 has 16 residues. CDR1 is LGHNA and CDR2 is YNFKEQ in the germline V gene. Trimming removed 0 bases at V and 4 bases at J, with 15 bases between.

V usage is TRBV12-3 or TRBV12-4 and J usage is TRBJ2-1; D ambiguous. The CDR3 loop spans 14 amino acids. V lost 6 bases and J 3 bases, leaving 12 bases between the germline ends. This CDR3 reads CASRSVDNYNEQFF. CDR3 coding DNA: TGTGCCAGCAGGTCCGTAGACAACTACAATGAGCAGTTCTTC.

The chain combines TRBV20-1 with TRBJ2-7; D could derive from TRBD1 or TRBD2 (5 bases each). V lost 0 bases and J 2 bases, leaving 11 bases between the germline ends. CDR1 and CDR2 from the germline V gene are DFQATT and SNEGSKA (reference sequence). This CDR3 region has 14 residues. The CDR3 protein is CSAREGPVPYEQYF. The CDR3 nucleotides read TGCAGTGCTAGAGAGGGACCGGTACCCTACGAGCAGTACTTC.

There are a few counts of this clonotype. This rearrangement joins TRBV20-1 to TRBJ1-6; D perhaps matches TRBD1 (5 bases). CDR1 and CDR2 from the germline V gene are DFQATT and SNEGSKA (reference sequence). The CDR3 runs 16 residues. Trimming shortened V by 0 bases and J by 6 bases, and 15 bases separated the two germline ends. The CDR3 nucleotides are TGCAGTGCTAGAGACAGTTTGGGGCTGGGTAATTCACCCCTCCACTTT. As protein: CSARDSLGLGNSPLHF.

This chain connects TRBV28 to TRBJ2-7; the D is unclear. Germline CDR1 and CDR2: MDHEN and SYDVKM. CDR3 length: 12 residues. V was cut by 1 base and J by 5 bases, with 6 bases left in between. The CDR3 coding sequence is TGTGCCAGCAGTTTATCTGGGAACGAGCAGTACGTC. Translation gives CASSLSGNEQYV.

The chain combines TRBV4-1 with TRBJ1-2; D is unclear. Trimming shortened V by 0 bases and J by 1 base, and 6 bases separated the two germline ends. The CDR3 is made up of 14 amino acids. Germline values: CDR1 MGHRA, CDR2 YSYEKL. CDR3 coding DNA: TGCGCCAGCAGCCAAGACGCGTTTAACTATGGCTACACCTTC. It specifies CASSQDAFNYGYTF.

The CDR3 loop is CSASAVTGTPSAWEQYV. CDR3 coding DNA: TGCAGTGCTAGTGCGGTTACCGGGACTCCCAGCGCATGGGAGCAGTACGTC. The chain joins TRBV20-1 to TRBJ2-7, with D possibly TRBD2 on 6 matching bases. The germline V gene has CDR1 DFQATT and CDR2 SNEGSKA (reference sequence). V lost 3 bases, J lost 7 bases, and 28 bases lay in between. This CDR3 comprises 17 residues.

The chain employs TRBV7-9 and TRBJ2-7, with 7 bases identical to TRBD1. The germline V gene encodes CDR1 SEHNR and CDR2 FQNEAQ (reference sequence). The V gene end was trimmed by 6 bases and the J gene end by 4 bases; junction bases not matched to a gene: 6. This CDR3 contains 13 residues. The CDR3 is CASSRDRVYEQYF. CDR3 nucleotides: TGTGCCAGCAGTCGTGACAGGGTATACGAGCAGTACTTC.

The CDR3 here is CASSDSSGNTGELFF. Written as DNA, the CDR3 is TGTGCCAGCAGTGACTCTAGCGGGAACACCGGGGAGCTGTTTTTT. The chain uses TRBV6-4 and TRBJ2-2; the D gene is possibly TRBD2 (6 bases). CDR1 and CDR2 (germline): MRHNA, SNTAGT. The CDR3 is 15 amino acids. V lost 0 bases and J 1 base, leaving 6 bases between the germline ends.

V gene TRBV2 combines with J gene TRBJ2-3; D is unresolved. Trimming stripped 5 bases from V and 6 bases from J, with 9 bases between. CDR1 is SNHLY, CDR2 FYNNEI, per germline. This CDR3 has 12 residues. The CDR3: CASSRRVDTQYF. DNA of the CDR3: TGTGCCAGCAGTCGTCGGGTTGATACGCAGTATTTT.

The chain employs TRBV27 and TRBJ2-3; D gene unclear. The CDR3 runs 13 residues. V lost 2 bases to trimming and J lost 0 bases, with 3 bases between them. CDR1 and CDR2 (germline): MNHEY, SMNVEV (reference sequence). CDR3 amino acids: CASSLGSTDTQYF. The CDR3 nucleotides read TGTGCCAGCAGTTTAGGAAGCACAGATACGCAGTATTTT.

V is TRBV9 and J is TRBJ2-7, with 10 nucleotides matching TRBD2. Germline CDR1 SGDLS, CDR2 YYNGEE. V trimming: 4 bases; J trimming: 2 bases; junction bases outside the gene matches: 3. CDR3 length: 14 amino acids. CDR3 DNA: TGTGCCAGCAGCCCTAGCGGGAGTCCCTACGAGCAGTACGTC. Encoded protein: CASSPSGSPYEQYV.

The gene calls are TRBV7-8 and TRBJ2-7; D perhaps matches TRBD1 (6 bases). Germline CDR1 reads SGHVS; CDR2 reads FQNEAQ. This CDR3 is built from 15 residues. V was shortened by 7 bases and J by 2 bases, with 18 bases between the two germline ends. CDR3 amino acids: CASIQGPDSPYEQYV. Here the CDR3 DNA reads TGTGCCAGCATACAGGGACCGGATTCCCCCTACGAGCAGTACGTC.

The chain is built from TRBV7-2 and TRBJ2-7, with 8 bases aligning to TRBD1. Looked up from germline, CDR1 is SGHTA and CDR2 is FQGNSA. Trimming at V came to 5 bases and at J to 4 bases, leaving 7 bases not matched to a gene. This CDR3 region has 14 residues. The DNA for the CDR3 is TGTGCCAGCAGCAACGGACAGGGACCTTACGAGCAGTACGTC. Amino acids: CASSNGQGPYEQYV.

The CDR3 sequence: CASSLGGARTYEQYF. The CDR3 region has the DNA TGTGCCAGCAGCTTAGGCGGGGCAAGGACCTACGAGCAGTACTTC. The chain carries TRBV13 and TRBJ2-7; D possibly uses TRBD1 or TRBD2 (5 bases each). The CDR3 runs to 15 residues. Trimming removed 0 bases from V and 2 bases from J, with 11 bases in between. Germline V CDR1 and CDR2: PRHDT, FYEKMQ (reference sequence).

The chain employs TRBV12-3 or TRBV12-4 and TRBJ1-5; 7 bases line up with TRBD1. The CDR3 contains 15 residues. After removal of 6 bases from V and 9 bases from J, the junction contained 14 bases not matched to a gene. The CDR3 DNA sequence: TGTGCCAGCAGGCGGGACAGCCTAAACGAAAGGCCCCAGCATTTT. It translates to CASRRDSLNERPQHF.

The chain combines TRBV27 with TRBJ1-5; no reliable D call. This CDR3 is 15 amino acids long. The germline V gene encodes CDR1 MNHEY and CDR2 SMNVEV (reference sequence). Trimming stripped 6 bases from V and 4 bases from J, with 16 bases between. CDR3 DNA: TGTGCCAGCAGCCCCCACACGGGAGGGAATCAGCCCCAGCATTTT. This codes for CASSPHTGGNQPQHF.

The chain is built from TRBV27 and TRBJ2-1; D is uncertain. CDR1 is MNHEY, CDR2 SMNVEV, per germline (reference sequence). The germline V and J ends were trimmed by 8 bases and 5 bases, with 13 bases remaining between them. The CDR3 is 13 amino acids. The CDR3 region is CASSKGPHNEQFF. Written as DNA, the CDR3 is TGTGCCAGCTCGAAAGGCCCCCACAATGAGCAGTTCTTC.

This clonotype was found a few times. J is TRBJ2-7 and V is TRBV29-1; D gene unclear. Germline-derived CDR1 and CDR2 are SQVTM and ANQGSEA. The CDR3 sequence is 11 residues long. The germline V and J ends were trimmed by 3 bases and 3 bases, with 6 bases remaining between them. CDR3 sequence (DNA): TGCAGCGTTGAGGCAGACTACGAGCAGTACGTC. Translated, it gives CSVEADYEQYV.